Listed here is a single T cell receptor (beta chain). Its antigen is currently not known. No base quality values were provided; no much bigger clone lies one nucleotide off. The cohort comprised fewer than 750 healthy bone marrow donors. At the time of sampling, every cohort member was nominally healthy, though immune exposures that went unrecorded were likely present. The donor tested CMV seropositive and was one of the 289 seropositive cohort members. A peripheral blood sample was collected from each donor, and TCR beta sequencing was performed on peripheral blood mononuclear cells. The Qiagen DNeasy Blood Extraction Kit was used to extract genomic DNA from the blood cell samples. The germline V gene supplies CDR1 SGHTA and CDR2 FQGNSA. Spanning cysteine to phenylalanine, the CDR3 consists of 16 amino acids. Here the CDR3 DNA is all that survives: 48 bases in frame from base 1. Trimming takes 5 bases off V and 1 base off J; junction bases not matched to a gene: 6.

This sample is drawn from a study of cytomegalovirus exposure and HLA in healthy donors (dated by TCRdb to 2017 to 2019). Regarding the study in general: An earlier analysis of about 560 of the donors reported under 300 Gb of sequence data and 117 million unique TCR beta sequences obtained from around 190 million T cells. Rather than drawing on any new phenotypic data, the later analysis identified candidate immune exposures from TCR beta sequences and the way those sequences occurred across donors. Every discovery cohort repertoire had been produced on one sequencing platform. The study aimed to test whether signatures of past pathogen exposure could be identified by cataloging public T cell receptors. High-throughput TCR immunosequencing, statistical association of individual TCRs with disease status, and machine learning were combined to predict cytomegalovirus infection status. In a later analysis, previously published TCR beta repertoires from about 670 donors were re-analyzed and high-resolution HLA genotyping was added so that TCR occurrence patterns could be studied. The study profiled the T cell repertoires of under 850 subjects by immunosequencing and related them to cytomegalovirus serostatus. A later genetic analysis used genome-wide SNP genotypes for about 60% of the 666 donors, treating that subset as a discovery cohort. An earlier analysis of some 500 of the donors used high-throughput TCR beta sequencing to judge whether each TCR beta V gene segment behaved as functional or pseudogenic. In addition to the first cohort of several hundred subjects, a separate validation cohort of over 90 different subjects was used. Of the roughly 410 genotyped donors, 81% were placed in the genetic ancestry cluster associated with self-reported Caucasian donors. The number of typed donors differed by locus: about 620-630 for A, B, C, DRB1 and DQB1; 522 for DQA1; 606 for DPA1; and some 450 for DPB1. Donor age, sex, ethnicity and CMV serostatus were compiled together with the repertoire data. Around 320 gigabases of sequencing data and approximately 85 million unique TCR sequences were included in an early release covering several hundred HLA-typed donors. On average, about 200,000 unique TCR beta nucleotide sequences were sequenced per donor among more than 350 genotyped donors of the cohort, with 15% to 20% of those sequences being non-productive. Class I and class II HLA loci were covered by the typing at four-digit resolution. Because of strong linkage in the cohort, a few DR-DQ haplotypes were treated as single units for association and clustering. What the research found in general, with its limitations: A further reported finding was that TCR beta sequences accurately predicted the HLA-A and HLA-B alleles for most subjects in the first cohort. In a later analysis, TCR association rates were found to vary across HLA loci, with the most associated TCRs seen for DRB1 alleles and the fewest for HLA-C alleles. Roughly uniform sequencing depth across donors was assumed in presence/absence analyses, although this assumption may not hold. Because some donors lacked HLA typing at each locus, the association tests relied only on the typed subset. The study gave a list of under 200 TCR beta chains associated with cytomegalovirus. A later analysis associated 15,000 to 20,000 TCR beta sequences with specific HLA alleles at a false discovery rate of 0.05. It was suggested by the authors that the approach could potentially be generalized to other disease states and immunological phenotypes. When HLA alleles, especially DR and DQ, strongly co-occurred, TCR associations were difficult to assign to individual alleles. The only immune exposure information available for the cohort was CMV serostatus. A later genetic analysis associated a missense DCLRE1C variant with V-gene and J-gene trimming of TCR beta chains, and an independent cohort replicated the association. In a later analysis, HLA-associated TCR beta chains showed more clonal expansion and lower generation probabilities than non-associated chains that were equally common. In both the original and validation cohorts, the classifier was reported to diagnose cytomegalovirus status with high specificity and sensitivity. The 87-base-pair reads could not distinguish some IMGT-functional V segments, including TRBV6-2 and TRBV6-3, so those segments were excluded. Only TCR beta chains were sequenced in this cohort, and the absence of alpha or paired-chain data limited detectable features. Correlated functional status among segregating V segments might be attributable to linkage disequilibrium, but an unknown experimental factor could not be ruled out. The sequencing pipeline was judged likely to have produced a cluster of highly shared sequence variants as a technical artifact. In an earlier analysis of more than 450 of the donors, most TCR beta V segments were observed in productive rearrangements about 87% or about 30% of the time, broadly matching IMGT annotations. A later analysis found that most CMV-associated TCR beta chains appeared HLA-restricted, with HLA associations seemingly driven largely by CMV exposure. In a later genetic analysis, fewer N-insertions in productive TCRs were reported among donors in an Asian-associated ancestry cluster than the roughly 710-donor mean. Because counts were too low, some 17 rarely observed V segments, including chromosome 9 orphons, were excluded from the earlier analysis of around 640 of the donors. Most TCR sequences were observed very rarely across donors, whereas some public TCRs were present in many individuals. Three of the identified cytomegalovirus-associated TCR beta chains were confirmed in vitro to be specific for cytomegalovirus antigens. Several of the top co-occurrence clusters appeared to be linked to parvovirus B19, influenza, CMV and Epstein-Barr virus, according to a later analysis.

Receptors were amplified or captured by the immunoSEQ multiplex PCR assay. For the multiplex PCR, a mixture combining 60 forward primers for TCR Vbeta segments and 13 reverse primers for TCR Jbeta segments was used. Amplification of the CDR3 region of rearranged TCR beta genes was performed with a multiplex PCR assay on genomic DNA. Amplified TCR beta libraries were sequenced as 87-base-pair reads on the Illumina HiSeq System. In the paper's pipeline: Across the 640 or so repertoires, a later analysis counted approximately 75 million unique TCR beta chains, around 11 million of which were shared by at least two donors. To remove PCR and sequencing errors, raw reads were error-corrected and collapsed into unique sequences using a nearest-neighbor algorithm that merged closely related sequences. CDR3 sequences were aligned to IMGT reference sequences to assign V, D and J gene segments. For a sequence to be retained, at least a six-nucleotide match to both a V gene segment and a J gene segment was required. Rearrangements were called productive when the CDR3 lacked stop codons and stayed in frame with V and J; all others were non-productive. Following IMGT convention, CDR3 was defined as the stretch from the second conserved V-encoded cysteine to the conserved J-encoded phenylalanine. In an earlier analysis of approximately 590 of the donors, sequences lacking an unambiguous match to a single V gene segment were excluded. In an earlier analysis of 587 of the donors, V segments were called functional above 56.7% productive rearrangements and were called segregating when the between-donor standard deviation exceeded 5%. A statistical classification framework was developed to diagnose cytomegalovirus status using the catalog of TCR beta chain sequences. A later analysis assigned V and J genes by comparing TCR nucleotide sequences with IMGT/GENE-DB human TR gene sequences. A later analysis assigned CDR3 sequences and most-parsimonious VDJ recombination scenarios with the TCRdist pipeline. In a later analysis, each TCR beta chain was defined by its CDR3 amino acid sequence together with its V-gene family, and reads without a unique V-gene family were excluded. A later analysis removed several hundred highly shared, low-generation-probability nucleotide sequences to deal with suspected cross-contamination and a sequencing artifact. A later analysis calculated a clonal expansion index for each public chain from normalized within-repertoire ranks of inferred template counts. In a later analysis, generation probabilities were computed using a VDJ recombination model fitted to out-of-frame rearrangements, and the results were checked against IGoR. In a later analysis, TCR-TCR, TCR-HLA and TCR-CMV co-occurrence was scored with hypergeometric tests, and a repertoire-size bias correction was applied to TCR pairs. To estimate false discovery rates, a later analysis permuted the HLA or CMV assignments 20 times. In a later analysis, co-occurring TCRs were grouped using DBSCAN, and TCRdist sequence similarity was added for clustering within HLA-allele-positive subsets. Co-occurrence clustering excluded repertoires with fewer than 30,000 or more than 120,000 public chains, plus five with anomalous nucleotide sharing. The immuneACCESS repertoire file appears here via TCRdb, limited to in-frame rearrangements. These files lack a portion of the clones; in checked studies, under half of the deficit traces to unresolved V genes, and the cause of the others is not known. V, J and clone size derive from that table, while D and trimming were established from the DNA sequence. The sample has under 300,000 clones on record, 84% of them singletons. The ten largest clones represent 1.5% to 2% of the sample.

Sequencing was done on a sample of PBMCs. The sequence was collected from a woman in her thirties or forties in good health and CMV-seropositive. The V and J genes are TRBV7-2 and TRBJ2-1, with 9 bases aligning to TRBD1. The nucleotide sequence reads TGTGCCAGCAGCCCCCGGGACAGGGCATCCTACAATGAGCAGTTCTTC. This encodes CASSPRDRASYNEQFF.